Here is one T cell receptor beta chain with its context. The data are from a study of blood T cells in healthy people across ages. Per germline, CDR1 SQVTM and CDR2 ANQGSEA. With 7 bases removed from V and 0 bases from J, the gap between germline ends came to 13 bases. The CDR3 runs to 13 residues. Together with a sample-barcoded 5' primer, a J-beta primer mix was included in a second PCR lasting about 7 to 11 cycles. TCRdb called the 5' RACE reads again in MiXCR, with one record for every CDR3 protein. The table records roughly 800,000 distinct CDR3 sequences, 58% of them present only once. The chain combines TRBV29-1 with TRBJ2-7, with D tentatively TRBD2 (5 bases). The receptor comes from a man aged 25-40 years in good health. Sample: blood. The CDR3 is CSATEGGSYEQYF. CDR3 bases: TGCAGCGCTACCGAGGGTGGCTCCTACGAGCAGTACTTC.